Listed below are T cell receptor beta chains from one sample, sequenced in a study of T cell responses to AZD1222 COVID-19 vaccine. Sequencing was performed with immunoSEQ multiplex PCR; in TCRdb, only in-frame clones are kept and a portion is missing. The repertoire holds around 130,000 clones, with about 89% as singletons. Sequencing was performed on peripheral blood, taken 28 days after the second dose of the MenACWY control vaccine. The origin of the receptors is an adult who received the MenACWY meningococcal vaccine as a control. CDR3s include the opening cysteine and the closing phenylalanine or tryptophan. Fields, in order: clone size, J gene, D gene, V gene, CDR3 protein, CDR3 DNA. A D gene is named only where the DNA matches it firmly. Size is omitted from some rows. Given values are once, few, many or a class for expanded clones.

.	TRBJ2-7	TRBD1	TRBV7-3	CASSSPGTATYEQYF	TGTGCCAGCAGCTCGCCCGGGACAGCTACCTACGAGCAGTACTTC
.	TRBJ1-1	TRBD1	TRBV18	CASSPPGTGGRNTEAFF	TGTGCCAGCTCACCACCCGGGACAGGGGGCAGGAACACTGAAGCTTTCTTT
.	TRBJ2-1	TRBD2	TRBV2	CASRVTGGNEQFF	TGTGCCAGCAGAGTAACGGGGGGGAATGAGCAGTTCTTC
few	TRBJ2-2	TRBD2	TRBV9	CASTNPAGVGTGELFF	TGTGCCAGCACTAATCCAGCGGGAGTAGGCACCGGGGAGCTGTTTTTT
.	TRBJ2-6	.	TRBV21-1	CASTWLGAPLYRANVLTF	TGTGCCAGCACCTGGCTGGGGGCCCCCCTTTATAGGGCCAACGTCCTGACTTTC
.	TRBJ1-1	.	TRBV12-3/TRBV12-4	CASSHNVDSEAFF	TGTGCCAGCAGTCACAATGTTGACAGTGAAGCTTTCTTT
.	TRBJ1-4	TRBD1	TRBV7-8	CASSLGATGGTNEKLFF	TGTGCCAGCAGCTTAGGTGCTACAGGGGGCACTAATGAAAAACTGTTTTTT
.	TRBJ2-7	.	TRBV28	CASSLSGTTYEQYF	TGTGCCAGCAGTCTCAGCGGGACAACCTACGAGCAGTACTTC
.	TRBJ2-1	.	TRBV25-1	CASSGLFSYNEQFF	TGTGCCAGCTCAGGCCTTTTCTCCTACAATGAGCAGTTCTTC
.	TRBJ2-1	TRBD2	TRBV5-1	CATKPLAGVSSYNEQFF	TGCGCCACCAAGCCACTAGCGGGGGTGAGCTCCTACAATGAGCAGTTCTTC
.	TRBJ1-3	.	TRBV29-1	CSVGHGSGNTIYF	TGCAGCGTCGGGCACGGCTCTGGAAACACCATATATTTT
.	TRBJ2-7	TRBD2	TRBV19	CASSRLGTSAAHEQYF	TGTGCCAGTAGTCGTCTGGGGACTAGCGCTGCCCACGAGCAGTACTTC
.	TRBJ1-6	.	TRBV5-1	CASSLEGARINSPLHF	TGCGCCAGCAGCTTGGAAGGGGCGCGAATTAATTCACCCCTCCACTTT
few	TRBJ2-3	.	TRBV4-2	CASSQGGLDTQYF	TGTGCCAGCAGCCAAGGTGGGTTAGATACGCAGTATTTT
.	TRBJ1-1	.	TRBV18	CASSQGPDTEAFF	TGTGCCAGCTCACAGGGGCCGGACACTGAAGCTTTCTTT
once	TRBJ2-5	TRBD1	TRBV29-1	CSARQGPETQYF	TGCAGCGCCAGACAGGGACCGGAGACCCAGTACTTC
.	TRBJ1-3	TRBD1	TRBV7-9	CASRFTGGGNTIYF	TGTGCCAGCAGGTTTACAGGGGGCGGAAACACCATATATTTT
.	TRBJ2-2	TRBD2	TRBV13	CASSLFRASGGNTGELFF	TGTGCCAGCAGCTTGTTTCGGGCTAGCGGGGGAAACACCGGGGAGCTGTTTTTT
.	TRBJ2-3	.	TRBV7-9	CASSLPSDIPDTQYF	TGTGCCAGCAGCTTGCCTAGCGATATTCCAGATACGCAGTATTTT
.	TRBJ1-1	TRBD1	TRBV6-2/TRBV6-3	CASRPHRGRVNTEAFF	TGTGCCAGCAGACCTCACAGGGGGAGGGTGAACACTGAAGCTTTCTTT
.	TRBJ1-4	TRBD1	TRBV6-6	CASKEGGPNEKLFF	TGTGCCAGCAAAGAAGGGGGCCCTAATGAAAAACTGTTTTTT
.	TRBJ2-2	.	TRBV7-3	CASSRAGTGPPSGELFF	TGTGCCAGCAGCCGAGCGGGCACTGGACCGCCGTCCGGGGAGCTGTTTTTT
.	TRBJ1-2	TRBD1	TRBV28	CASSSGQGSFYGYTF	TGTGCCAGCAGTTCGGGACAGGGGAGCTTCTATGGCTACACCTTC
.	TRBJ2-5	TRBD2	TRBV19	CASSIRGEETQYF	TGTGCCAGTAGTATACGGGGGGAAGAGACCCAGTACTTC
.	TRBJ1-1	.	TRBV28	CASALLGRQNTEAFF	TGTGCCAGCGCTTTACTGGGCAGGCAGAACACTGAAGCTTTCTTT
.	TRBJ1-5	TRBD1	TRBV19	CASSPKGQGVGSNQPQHF	TGTGCCAGTTCCCCTAAGGGACAGGGGGTAGGGAGCAATCAGCCCCAGCATTTT
.	TRBJ2-1	.	TRBV14	CASSQDGGGFYNEQFF	TGTGCCAGCAGCCAAGATGGAGGGGGGTTCTACAATGAGCAGTTCTTC
.	TRBJ2-5	.	TRBV20-1	CSIGNKETQYF	TGCAGTATAGGCAACAAAGAGACCCAGTACTTC
.	TRBJ2-7	.	TRBV5-1	CASSSSNSYEQYF	TGCGCCAGCAGCTCTTCGAACTCCTACGAGCAGTACTTC
.	TRBJ1-2	.	TRBV2	CASSRDLNPGGGYTF	TGTGCCAGCAGCCGGGACCTGAACCCCGGAGGGGGCTACACCTTC
.	TRBJ1-3	.	TRBV11-1	CASSFSGNTIYF	TGTGCCAGCAGCTTTTCCGGAAACACCATATATTTT
.	TRBJ1-1	TRBD1	TRBV12-3/TRBV12-4	CASSLGDRAEAFF	TGTGCCAGCAGTTTAGGGGACAGGGCTGAAGCTTTCTTT
.	TRBJ2-5	TRBD1	TRBV19	CASSPGTGGRETQYF	TGTGCCAGTAGTCCAGGGACAGGGGGTCGAGAGACCCAGTACTTC
.	TRBJ2-3	TRBD2	TRBV11-2	CASSLGVGLAGTDTQYF	TGTGCCAGCAGCTTAGGCGTAGGACTAGCGGGAACAGATACGCAGTATTTT
.	TRBJ2-7	.	TRBV6-1	CASSEHNSEQYF	TGTGCCAGCAGTGAACATAATTCTGAGCAGTACTTC
.	TRBJ1-1	.	TRBV25-1	CASRPTGKRETEAFF	TGTGCCAGCAGACCAACAGGGAAAAGGGAAACTGAAGCTTTCTTT
once	TRBJ1-2	.	TRBV9	CASSAYHPQSNYGYTF	TGTGCCAGCAGCGCCTACCACCCTCAGTCTAACTATGGCTACACCTTC
.	TRBJ2-2	.	TRBV7-2	CASSPGVASDTGELFF	TGTGCCAGCAGCCCCGGGGTGGCTAGTGACACCGGGGAGCTGTTTTTT
.	TRBJ1-4	.	TRBV28	CASSLRPGQSNEKLFF	TGTGCCAGCAGTTTACGGCCGGGACAAAGTAATGAAAAACTGTTTTTT
.	TRBJ2-5	.	TRBV5-4	CASSTKDYYQETQYF	TGTGCCAGCTCGACGAAGGACTACTACCAAGAGACCCAGTACTTC
.	TRBJ2-1	.	TRBV24-1	CATRPTDGAYNEQFF	TGTGCCACCAGACCAACGGACGGCGCCTACAATGAGCAGTTCTTC
.	TRBJ2-5	.	TRBV6-2/TRBV6-3	CASSISQETQYF	TGTGCCAGCAGTATCTCCCAAGAGACCCAGTACTTC
.	TRBJ2-1	TRBD2	TRBV7-9	CASSPKGTSGGLNEQFF	TGTGCCAGCAGTCCCAAAGGTACTAGCGGGGGGTTGAATGAGCAGTTCTTC
.	TRBJ2-5	.	TRBV3-1/TRBV3-2	CASSQGRQLEGETQYF	TGTGCCAGCAGCCAAGGGCGGCAGTTAGAGGGGGAGACCCAGTACTTC
.	TRBJ2-7	.	TRBV18	CASSPPAGLNEQYF	TGTGCCAGCTCACCACCGGCTGGTTTAAACGAGCAGTACTTC
.	TRBJ1-3	.	TRBV9	CASSVEADSGNTIYF	TGTGCCAGCAGCGTAGAGGCGGACTCTGGAAACACCATATATTTT